This entry features one T cell receptor beta chain sequence. This sample stems from a study of cytomegalovirus exposure and HLA in healthy donors. V trimming: 0 bases; J trimming: 4 bases; junction bases outside the gene matches: 10. In germline, CDR1 is SGHKS, CDR2 YYEKEE (reference sequence). CDR3 length: 17 amino acids. TCRdb keeps only in-frame clones here, not all; method: immunoSEQ multiplex PCR. The table records 100,000 to 150,000 clones, around 94% of them present only once. V and J are TRBV5-5 and TRBJ1-2, with 9 nucleotides matching TRBD1. This TCR derives from a woman aged 18 to 35 in good health and CMV-seronegative. Sequencing was carried out using PBMCs. As DNA, the CDR3 is TGTGCCAGCAGCTTGGTGGGTTTACAGGGGGCAGTCTATGGCTACACCTTC. Translated: CASSLVGLQGAVYGYTF.